These T cell receptor beta chains were read from a single sample in a study of T cells after yellow fever vaccination. TCRdb re-called the 5' RACE reads with MiXCR, one entry per CDR3 protein. The sample carries 350,000 or so distinct CDR3 sequences, roughly 8.6% recorded once. This sample comprised PBMCs, obtained more than 40 days after the first yellow fever vaccination. These receptor sequences come from a man younger than 30 who received the YFV17D yellow fever vaccine. Each CDR3 is given with its conserved first and last residue. D genes are given only for firm matches. Expanded clones are given a class, and other clones once, few, many or no size at all.

d_call j_call v_call clone_size cdr3_aa cdr3_nt
. TRBJ1-2 TRBV6-1 few CASSLSRVGGYTF TGTGCCAGCAGCTTAAGCAGGGTTGGAGGCTACACCTTC
TRBD1 TRBJ1-2 TRBV7-9 few CASSTRQGPAYGYTF TGTGCCAGCAGCACCCGACAGGGGCCGGCCTATGGCTACACCTTC
. TRBJ2-1 TRBV6-1 few CASRNRPMGYRSSYNEQFF TGTGCCAGCAGGAACCGACCTATGGGCTATCGAAGCTCCTACAATGAGCAGTTCTTC
. TRBJ1-2 TRBV25-1 many CASSVNYGYTF TGTGCCAGCAGTGTCAACTATGGCTACACCTTC
TRBD1 TRBJ1-1 TRBV12-3/TRBV12-4 few CASTWTGGTEAFF TGTGCCAGCACCTGGACAGGGGGCACTGAAGCTTTCTTT
. TRBJ2-4 TRBV7-6 few CASSHSSVGIQYF TGTGCCAGCAGCCATTCTTCCGTCGGCATTCAGTACTTC
TRBD1 TRBJ1-4 TRBV5-5 many CASRRQGLNEKLFF TGTGCCAGCCGACGACAGGGCCTTAATGAAAAACTGTTTTTT
. TRBJ2-1 TRBV5-6 . CASSLVQSNEQFF TGTGCCAGCAGCTTGGTGCAGTCGAATGAGCAGTTCTTC
. TRBJ2-3 TRBV5-1 few CASSLGQTPSGDTQYF TGCGCCAGCAGCTTGGGACAAACGCCCTCGGGCGATACGCAGTATTTT
TRBD2 TRBJ2-3 TRBV5-1 . CASSLPSGGVRDTQYF TGCGCCAGCAGCTTGCCGAGCGGGGGGGTTCGAGATACGCAGTATTTT
. TRBJ2-3 TRBV10-3 . CAIGDGSTDTQYF TGTGCCATCGGGGACGGGAGCACAGATACGCAGTATTTT
. TRBJ1-5 TRBV5-6 few CASSRRGTDQPQHF TGTGCCAGCAGCCGTAGGGGAACGGATCAGCCCCAGCATTTT
TRBD2 TRBJ2-2 TRBV6-4 few CASSASGGWTGELFF TGTGCCAGCAGTGCCAGCGGGGGTTGGACCGGGGAGCTGTTTTTT
TRBD2 TRBJ2-3 TRBV12-3/TRBV12-4 . CASKASGRGLTDTQYF TGTGCCAGCAAGGCATCGGGGAGGGGCCTCACAGATACGCAGTATTTT
. TRBJ1-1 TRBV20-1 few CSASRATEAFF TGCAGTGCTAGCAGGGCCACTGAAGCTTTCTTT
. TRBJ2-5 TRBV24-1 . CATSDAPGSETQYF TGTGCCACCAGTGACGCCCCTGGAAGCGAGACCCAGTACTTC
TRBD1 TRBJ2-6 TRBV11-2 few CASSLGGQGFDFSGANVLTF TGTGCCAGCAGCTTAGGGGGACAGGGATTTGACTTCTCTGGGGCCAACGTCCTGACTTTC
. TRBJ2-1 TRBV29-1 few CSVGPGHEQFF TGCAGCGTTGGGCCGGGGCATGAGCAGTTCTTC
. TRBJ2-6 TRBV4-1 . CASSQTTGRANVLTF TGCGCCAGCAGCCAGACGACAGGGAGGGCGAACGTCCTGACTTTC
. TRBJ2-7 TRBV7-2 few CASSLVGPAYEQYF TGTGCCAGCAGCTTAGTTGGACCAGCCTACGAGCAGTACTTC
. TRBJ2-2 TRBV20-1 few CSATDRRVNTGELFF TGCAGTGCTACAGACAGGCGAGTTAACACCGGGGAGCTGTTTTTT
. TRBJ1-6 TRBV4-1 few CASSRNTGNNSPLHF TGCGCCAGCAGCCGGAATACAGGGAACAATTCACCCCTCCACTTT